This entry lists 27 T cell receptor beta chains sequenced from one sample in a study of blood T cell repertoires in COVID-19. TCRdb's copy holds only in-frame clones and misses some; the assay was immunoSEQ multiplex PCR. This table holds about 210,000 clones, around 90% found once. What was sequenced was peripheral blood. Receptors originate from a man younger than 35 with active or convalescent COVID-19.

V gene TRBV15 combines with J gene TRBJ1-2; 8 positions match TRBD1. The CDR3 spans 15 residues. Germline V CDR1 and CDR2: LNHNV, YYDKDF (reference sequence). The trim removed 1 base at V and 1 base at J, leaving 2 bases unmatched. CDR3 protein: CATSRGGQGNYGYTF. The DNA of the CDR3 is TGTGCCACCAGCAGAGGCGGACAGGGTAACTATGGCTACACCTTC.

The chain combines TRBV10-1 with TRBJ1-1; no definite D call. The CDR3 length is 13 residues. Germline CDR1 is WNHNN and CDR2 is SYGVQD (reference sequence). V was shortened by 4 bases and J by 7 bases, with 13 bases between the two germline ends. The CDR3 here is CASSGGTAGEAFF. The CDR3 DNA reads TGCGCCAGCAGTGGGGGTACAGCGGGTGAAGCTTTCTTT.

The chain joins TRBV5-1 to TRBJ2-1; 7 nucleotides agree with TRBD2. Trimming cost V 0 bases and J 3 bases; bases outside gene matches: 3. Germline V lookup: CDR1 SGHRS, CDR2 YFSETQ. This CDR3 is built from 15 residues. DNA for the CDR3: TGCGCCAGCAGCTTGGGCGGGACTAACTACAATGAGCAGTTCTTC. Its protein product is CASSLGGTNYNEQFF.

This chain uses TRBV2 with TRBJ1-2, with D unresolved. CDR1 is SNHLY and CDR2 is FYNNEI in the germline V gene. The V end lost 8 bases, the J end lost 1 base, and 8 bases lay between the germline ends. This CDR3 is built from 12 residues. The CDR3 is CASRVLNYGYTF. The CDR3 DNA sequence: TGTGCCAGCCGGGTCCTTAACTATGGCTACACCTTC.

This clone was observed once. V is TRBV27 and J is TRBJ2-3; TRBD2 aligns across 9 bases. The V gene end was trimmed by 5 bases and the J gene end by 5 bases; junction bases not matched to a gene: 11. The CDR3 runs to 16 residues. The V gene's germline CDR1 is MNHEY and CDR2 SMNVEV (reference sequence). CDR3 sequence (DNA): TGTGCCAGCAGTATCAGTGACAGTAGCGGGAGAGATACGCAGTATTTT. Translated: CASSISDSSGRDTQYF.

This chain links TRBV19 with TRBJ2-1, with 12 bases lining up with TRBD2. Looked up from germline, CDR1 is LNHDA and CDR2 is SQIVND (reference sequence). The CDR3 has 15 amino acids. V lost 5 bases to trimming and J lost 7 bases; unmatched junction nucleotides: 6. The CDR3 nucleotides read TGTGCCAGTAGTCATCTAGCGGGAGGGCCAAATGAGCAGTTCTTC. Translated: CASSHLAGGPNEQFF.

V gene TRBV5-5 combines with J gene TRBJ1-3; 8 bases match TRBD1. V lost 1 base to trimming and J lost 1 base; unmatched junction nucleotides: 1. Per germline, CDR1 SGHKS and CDR2 YYEKEE (reference sequence). The CDR3 is made up of 15 amino acids. CDR3 in amino acids: CASSLRTGSGNTIYF. DNA of the CDR3: TGTGCCAGCAGCTTGAGGACAGGGTCTGGAAACACCATATATTTT.

The CDR3 region is CASSSPGQGGYGYTF. The DNA of the CDR3 is TGTGCCAGCAGTTCACCCGGACAGGGCGGCTATGGCTACACCTTC. The J gene is TRBJ1-2, the V gene TRBV6-5, with TRBD1 matching over 8 bases. The CDR3 covers 15 residues. The junction had 8 bases not matched to a gene; V was cut back by 4 bases and J by 4 bases. Germline V lookup: CDR1 MNHEY, CDR2 SVGAGI.

The chain has TRBV30 and TRBJ2-7; D may be TRBD2 (6 bases). Looked up from germline, CDR1 is GTSNPN and CDR2 is SVGIG (reference sequence). CDR3 length equals 13 residues. V was clipped by 3 bases and J by 3 bases, with 12 bases between them. The CDR3 sequence is CAWREGVGYEQYF. The CDR3 bases are TGTGCCTGGAGGGAGGGAGTGGGCTACGAGCAGTACTTC.

The J gene is TRBJ1-1, the V gene TRBV7-8; D is undetermined. The CDR3 is 14 amino acids. Trimming shortened V by 4 bases and J by 1 base, and 10 bases separated the two germline ends. Germline assignment: CDR1 SGHVS and CDR2 FQNEAQ. The CDR3 DNA follows: TGTGCCAGCAGCTACCTTGCAGAGAACACTGAAGCTTTCTTT. This encodes CASSYLAENTEAFF.

The J gene is TRBJ1-5, the V gene TRBV7-2; no clear D gene. Per germline, CDR1 SGHTA and CDR2 FQGNSA. Deletions cut 1 base from V and 2 bases from J, with 9 bases between. This CDR3 region has 15 residues. This CDR3 reads CASSLGESGNQPQHF. The CDR3 DNA follows: TGTGCCAGCAGCTTAGGGGAGTCGGGCAATCAGCCCCAGCATTTT.

V and J are TRBV30 and TRBJ1-1; 8 positions match TRBD1. The CDR3 has 15 amino acids. Germline CDR1 reads GTSNPN; CDR2 reads SVGIG (reference sequence). V trimming: 1 base; J trimming: 6 bases; junction bases outside the gene matches: 10. The CDR3 nucleotides are TGTGCCTGGAGTGACCCTTACAGGGGGTTGGCTGAAGCTTTCTTT. This translates into CAWSDPYRGLAEAFF.

The chain links TRBV19 to TRBJ1-5; D is perhaps TRBD1 (5 bases). The V end was cut by 9 bases, the J end by 3 bases, with 15 bases between. In germline, CDR1 is LNHDA, CDR2 SQIVND (reference sequence). CDR3 length equals 14 residues. The CDR3 reads CASRKRQYNQPQHF. In nucleotides, the CDR3 is TGTGCCAGCCGTAAAAGACAGTACAATCAGCCCCAGCATTTT.

The J gene is TRBJ1-1, the V gene TRBV11-2; 7 bases are shared with TRBD1. The CDR3 is 14 residues long. J lost 3 bases, V lost 5 bases, and 6 bases had no gene match. Germline loops: CDR1 SGHAT, CDR2 FQNNGV. CDR3 DNA sequence: TGTGCCAGCAGCCTTAAAACAGGGGACACTGAAGCTTTCTTT. Translation gives CASSLKTGDTEAFF.

The rearrangement joins TRBV9 to TRBJ2-3; 12 nucleotides agree with TRBD2. Trimming took 4 bases from V and 4 from J; bases not matched to a gene: 7. This CDR3 is built from 16 residues. Per germline, CDR1 SGDLS and CDR2 YYNGEE. The CDR3 protein is CASSRRLAGEADTQYF. CDR3 DNA: TGTGCCAGCAGCAGAAGACTAGCGGGAGAAGCAGATACGCAGTATTTT.

The chain links TRBV19 to TRBJ1-2; D gene ambiguous. CDR3 length: 14 amino acids. The V end lost 1 base, the J end lost 8 bases, and 14 bases lay between the germline ends. Germline CDR1 is LNHDA and CDR2 is SQIVND (reference sequence). The CDR3 loop reads CASSIAQSPGGYTF. In DNA form, the CDR3 reads TGTGCCAGTAGTATAGCACAGTCCCCAGGAGGCTACACCTTC. Full variable domain (remainder filled in from reference TRBV19 and TRBJ1-2): DGGITQSPKYLFRKEGQNVTLSCEQNLNHDAMYWYRQDPGQGLRLIYYSQIVNDFQKGDIAEGYSVSREKKESFPLTVTSAQKNPTAFYLCASSIAQSPGGYTFGSGTRLTVV.

The J gene is TRBJ1-2, the V gene TRBV27; 7 bases map to TRBD1. The CDR3 totals 16 residues. The germline V gene has CDR1 MNHEY and CDR2 SMNVEV (reference sequence). V shed 5 bases, J shed 5 bases, and the junction held 14 bases outside the gene matches. This CDR3 reads CASSVHRGKAKYGYTF. Written as DNA, the CDR3 is TGTGCCAGCAGTGTACACAGGGGTAAAGCGAAATATGGCTACACCTTC.

The chain recombines TRBV6-5 with TRBJ2-2; TRBD2 aligns across 8 bases. After removal of 7 bases from V and 6 bases from J, the junction contained 7 bases not matched to a gene. The length of the CDR3 is 14 residues. The V gene's germline CDR1 is MNHEY and CDR2 SVGAGI. Here the CDR3 DNA reads TGTGCCAGCACCCGGGGGGGGCTTCCCGGGGAGCTGTTTTTT. It yields the protein CASTRGGLPGELFF.

The chain is built from TRBV2 and TRBJ2-7; 7 bases agree with TRBD1. Per germline, CDR1 SNHLY and CDR2 FYNNEI. The V gene end was trimmed by 6 bases and the J gene end by 2 bases; junction bases not matched to a gene: 1. This CDR3 region has 12 residues. The CDR3 sequence: CASRGTAYEQYF. The CDR3 DNA sequence: TGTGCCAGCAGGGGGACAGCCTACGAGCAGTACTTC.

The CDR3 sequence: CASSPAEAGGPDTQYF. DNA for the CDR3: TGTGCCAGCAGCCCGGCGGAAGCGGGAGGGCCAGATACGCAGTATTTT. The J gene is TRBJ2-3, the V gene TRBV7-2; 10 bases map to TRBD2. The trim removed 5 bases at V and 4 bases at J, leaving 9 bases unmatched. This CDR3 has 16 amino acids. Germline loops: CDR1 SGHTA, CDR2 FQGNSA.

The CDR3 sequence is CASSPLRTRDQPQHF. The CDR3 DNA reads TGTGCCAGCTCACCACTTAGGACACGGGATCAGCCCCAGCATTTT. The chain carries TRBV18 and TRBJ1-5; D perhaps matches TRBD1 (5 bases). This CDR3 region has 15 residues. The germline gives CDR1 KGHSH, CDR2 LQKENI. V gave up 1 base and J gave up 5 bases, with 12 bases separating them. Using reference TRBV18 and TRBJ1-5 for the parts outside the CDR3, the full variable domain is NAGVMQNPRHLVRRRGQEARLRCSPMKGHSHVYWYRQLPEEGLKFMVYLQKENIIDESGMPKERFSAEFPKEGPSILRIQQVVRGDSAAYFCASSPLRTRDQPQHFGDGTRLSIL.

Only a few counts were recorded for this clone. The genes are TRBV27 and TRBJ1-2, with D unclear. Germline CDR1 MNHEY, CDR2 SMNVEV (reference sequence). CDR3 length: 15 residues. With 5 bases removed from V and 0 bases from J, the gap between germline ends came to 13 bases. The CDR3 coding sequence is TGTGCCAGCAGTCCCTCCACAGCAGCTAACTATGGCTACACCTTC. Its protein is CASSPSTAANYGYTF.

The chain employs TRBV5-4 and TRBJ1-2; the match to TRBD1 covers 8 bases. V lost 4 bases, J lost 5 bases, and 1 base stayed unmatched. Germline assignment: CDR1 SGHNT and CDR2 YYREEE (reference sequence). This CDR3 has 12 residues. The DNA for the CDR3 is TGTGCCAGCAGCCGGACAGGGTATGGCTACACCTTC. Residues: CASSRTGYGYTF.

This clone showed up just a few times. This chain links TRBV5-6 with TRBJ2-7; D perhaps matches TRBD1 (6 bases). From germline, CDR1 is SGHDT and CDR2 YYEEEE. V was shortened by 3 bases and J by 7 bases, with 17 bases between the two germline ends. CDR3 length: 14 amino acids. The CDR3 DNA follows: TGTGCCAGCAGCTCCCCACAGGGTTCGCGGGAGCAGTACTTC. Translating it yields CASSSPQGSREQYF.

DNA for the CDR3: TGTGCCAGCAGCCAAGTGACTCAGAGCTCCTACGAGCAGTACTTC. Its protein product is CASSQVTQSSYEQYF. The rearrangement uses TRBV4-2 and TRBJ2-7; no clear D gene. V lost 1 base, J lost 0 bases, and 10 bases lay in between. Per the germline V gene, CDR1 is LGHNA and CDR2 is YNFKEQ. This CDR3 is 15 amino acids long.

V is TRBV27 and J is TRBJ2-7; 8 nucleotides agree with TRBD1. J lost 5 bases, V lost 4 bases, and 7 bases had no gene match. The V gene's germline CDR1 is MNHEY and CDR2 SMNVEV (reference sequence). The CDR3 is 14 amino acids. The CDR3 DNA reads TGTGCCAGCAGTTCCTGGACAGGGCTGAACGAGCAGTACTTC. Encoded protein: CASSSWTGLNEQYF.

As DNA, the CDR3 is TGCAGTGCCACCGACACCTACGAGCAGTACTTC. This translates into CSATDTYEQYF. J is TRBJ2-7 and V is TRBV20-1; D remains ambiguous. Germline V gene data show CDR1 as DFQATT and CDR2 as SNEGSKA (reference sequence). The V and J ends lost 6 bases and 2 bases respectively, with 8 bases between them. There are 11 residues in the CDR3.